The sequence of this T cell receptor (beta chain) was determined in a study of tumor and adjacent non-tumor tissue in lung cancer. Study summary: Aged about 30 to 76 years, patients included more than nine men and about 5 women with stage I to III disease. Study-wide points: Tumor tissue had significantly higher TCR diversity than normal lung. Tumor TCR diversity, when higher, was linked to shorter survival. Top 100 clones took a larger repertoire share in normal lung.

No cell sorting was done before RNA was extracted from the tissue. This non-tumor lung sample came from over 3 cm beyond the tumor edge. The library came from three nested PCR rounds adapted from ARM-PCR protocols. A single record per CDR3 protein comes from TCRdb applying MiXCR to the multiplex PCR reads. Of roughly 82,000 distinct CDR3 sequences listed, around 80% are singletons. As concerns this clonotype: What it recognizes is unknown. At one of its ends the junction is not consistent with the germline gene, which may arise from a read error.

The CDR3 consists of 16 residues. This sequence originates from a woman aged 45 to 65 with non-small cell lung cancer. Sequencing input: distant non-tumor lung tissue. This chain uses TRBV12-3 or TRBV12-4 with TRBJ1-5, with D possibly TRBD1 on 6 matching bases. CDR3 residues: CVSSPGQTVGNHPQHF. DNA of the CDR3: TGTGTCAGCAGTCCGGGACAAACAGTAGGCAATCATCCCCAGCATTTT.